These 20 T cell receptor beta chains were all obtained from the same sample, sequenced in a study of T-cell memory formation after mild COVID-19. TCRdb analysed the 5' RACE reads with MiXCR anew, one entry per CDR3 protein. Here the sample spans 110,000 or so distinct CDR3 sequences, about a fifth being singletons. Sequences were obtained from PBMCs or a T cell subset sorted from them (not recorded which). Source of these receptors: a man between 18 and 29 years old who had mild COVID-19 (a few samples of this study predate the infection). Cell type and time point are not known.

The rearrangement joins TRBV5-5 to TRBJ2-7; 10 bases map to TRBD1. The germline gives CDR1 SGHKS, CDR2 YYEKEE (reference sequence). The CDR3 is 15 residues long. V lost 4 bases, J lost 6 bases, and 10 bases stayed unmatched. CDR3: CASSPGDRGSREQYV. The CDR3 DNA reads TGTGCCAGCAGCCCCGGGGACAGGGGAAGCCGCGAGCAGTACGTC.

Notes on this clonotype: The limits of the CDR3 on the DNA are not certain, so only TCRdb's listed CDR3 is given. The genes are TRBV4-3 and TRBJ2-2; TRBD2, the D gene given by the table, was not confirmed from the DNA. Germline V lookup: CDR1 LGHNA, CDR2 YSLEER. The CDR3 is 18 amino acids long, termini counted. The CDR3 is CASSQVASGGFGAGELFF.

This clonotype was counted a few times. This CDR3 reads CASSYSLAYEQYV. CDR3 DNA: TGTGCCAGCAGTTACTCACTAGCCTACGAGCAGTACGTC. The V gene is TRBV6-2 or TRBV6-3, the J gene TRBJ2-7; possible D gene TRBD2, 5 bases. This CDR3 region has 13 residues. Germline CDR1 is MNHEY and CDR2 is SVGEGT. V shed 0 bases and J shed 2 bases, with 5 bases lying between them.

There are many counts of this clonotype. The rearrangement links TRBV19 to TRBJ2-1; 11 nucleotides line up with TRBD2. This CDR3 spans 15 amino acids. J was trimmed by 6 bases and V by 5 bases; bases with no gene match: 6. CDR1 LNHDA and CDR2 SQIVND come from the germline V gene (reference sequence). CDR3 region: CASSPTSGDFNEQFF. The CDR3 DNA reads TGTGCCAGTAGTCCGACTAGCGGGGACTTCAATGAGCAGTTCTTC.

The chain has TRBV4-3 and TRBJ2-7; no clear D. There are 13 residues in the CDR3. Trimming pared 0 bases from V and 3 bases from J, leaving 6 bases between. Germline loops: CDR1 LGHNA, CDR2 YSLEER. Here the CDR3 reads CASSQEGSYEQYF. The CDR3 nucleotides are TGCGCCAGCAGCCAAGAGGGTAGCTACGAGCAGTACTTC.

In this sample, this clonotype turned up a few times. The V and J genes are TRBV7-9 and TRBJ1-1, with D possibly being TRBD1 (5 bases). The CDR3 consists of 12 residues. With 7 bases removed from V and 4 bases from J, the gap between germline ends came to 10 bases. CDR1 is SEHNR, CDR2 FQNEAQ, per germline (reference sequence). CDR3 bases: TGTGCCAGCACCCTAAGGGGCACTGAAGCTTTCTTT. The encoded protein is CASTLRGTEAFF.

The V gene is TRBV4-3, the J gene TRBJ2-3; the match to TRBD2 covers 8 bases. V lost 5 bases and J lost 4; bases outside the gene matches: 2. The germline CDR1 and CDR2 sequences are LGHNA and YSLEER. The CDR3 runs 13 residues. The CDR3 nucleotides read TGCGCCAGCAGCGACGGGGGGGCAGATACGCAGTATTTT. Protein product: CASSDGGADTQYF.

The V and J genes are TRBV12-3 or TRBV12-4 and TRBJ2-5; no reliable D call. With 4 bases removed from V and 3 bases from J, the gap between germline ends came to 15 bases. This CDR3 is built from 15 residues. CDR3 coding DNA: TGTGCCAGCAGTTCCCTAGGCGGAGAAGAAGAGACCCAGTACTTC. Its translation: CASSSLGGEEETQYF.

The chain links TRBV6-5 to TRBJ2-4; D uncertain. The CDR3 has 15 residues. With 4 bases removed from V and 8 bases from J, the gap between germline ends came to 18 bases. Germline-derived CDR1 and CDR2 are MNHEY and SVGAGI. CDR3 nucleotide sequence: TGTGCCAGCAGTTCGAGAAGGGCCCTGTGGGACATTCAGTACTTC. Translated, it gives CASSSRRALWDIQYF.

The chain recombines TRBV20-1 with TRBJ2-5, with a weak D call TRBD1 (6 bases). CDR3 size: 14 residues. Trimming cost V 6 bases and J 0 bases, with 14 bases left between them. In germline, CDR1 is DFQATT, CDR2 SNEGSKA (reference sequence). CDR3 bases: TGCAGTGCAAACTCTTGGGACAACCAAGAGACCCAGTACTTC. Translating it yields CSANSWDNQETQYF.

This clonotype was seen a few times. The rearrangement uses TRBV6-2 or TRBV6-3 and TRBJ2-1; 12 bases map to TRBD2. The CDR3 is 18 residues long. After removal of 5 bases from V and 0 bases from J, the junction contained 8 bases not matched to a gene. Per the germline V gene, CDR1 is MNHEY and CDR2 is SVGEGT. In DNA, the CDR3 is TGTGCCAGCAGTACAGGACTAGCGGGGTCGAGCTCCTACAATGAGCAGTTCTTC. Translating gives CASSTGLAGSSSYNEQFF.

This clonotype was seen only a few times. This chain uses TRBV4-1 with TRBJ1-3; tentatively, D is TRBD1 (5 bases). Germline-derived CDR1 and CDR2 are MGHRA and YSYEKL. V dropped 2 bases and J dropped 0 bases, with 14 bases sitting between them. This CDR3 contains 17 residues. The CDR3 is CASSQWARGSSGNTIYF. In DNA, the CDR3 is TGCGCCAGCAGCCAATGGGCTCGGGGCAGCTCTGGAAACACCATATATTTT.

This clonotype was seen more than once but under ten times. This chain uses TRBV10-2 with TRBJ2-1; 8 bases align to TRBD1. Germline assignment: CDR1 WSHSY and CDR2 SAAADI. The CDR3 runs 15 residues. J gave up 1 base and V 8 bases, and 7 bases lay outside the gene matches. CDR3 sequence (DNA): TGCGCCAGCGGCGACGACAGGGGTTCCTACAATGAGCAGTTCTTC. Amino acid sequence: CASGDDRGSYNEQFF.

This chain uses TRBV4-1 with TRBJ2-1; D remains unclear. V was trimmed by 3 bases and J by 2 bases, leaving 8 bases between them. The CDR3 sequence is 14 residues long. Germline V gives CDR1 MGHRA, CDR2 YSYEKL. CDR3 amino acids: CASSQRYAYNEQFF. In DNA, the CDR3 is TGCGCCAGCAGCCAGCGGTACGCCTACAATGAGCAGTTCTTC.

This chain links TRBV5-4 with TRBJ1-1, with D perhaps matching TRBD1 (5 bases). Germline values: CDR1 SGHNT, CDR2 YYREEE (reference sequence). The V gene lost 6 bases and the J gene lost 1 base, with 16 bases spanning the gap. This CDR3 is 15 amino acids long. The CDR3 loop is CASIPQAGPNTEAFF. CDR3 coding DNA: TGTGCCAGCATCCCACAGGCAGGCCCGAACACTGAAGCTTTCTTT.

The sample holds a few counts of this clonotype. The V and J genes are TRBV9 and TRBJ2-3; 7 bases fit TRBD1. V was clipped by 1 base and J by 0 bases; unmatched bases: 11. CDR1 and CDR2 from the germline V gene are SGDLS and YYNGEE. The CDR3 is made up of 18 amino acids. The CDR3 coding sequence is TGTGCCAGCAGCGTAAGGGGGACAGCCTTTTATAGCACAGATACGCAGTATTTT. This gives the protein CASSVRGTAFYSTDTQYF.

This clonotype appeared a few times. V gene TRBV20-1 combines with J gene TRBJ2-4; tentatively, D is TRBD1 (5 bases). Germline CDR1 and CDR2: DFQATT and SNEGSKA (reference sequence). This CDR3 is 14 amino acids long. V was pared by 0 bases and J by 7 bases, with 13 bases between. The CDR3 is CSARERAGFNIQYF. The CDR3 coding sequence is TGCAGTGCTAGAGAAAGGGCAGGGTTTAACATTCAGTACTTC.

This chain uses TRBV7-6 with TRBJ2-5; possibly TRBD1 for D (6 bases). The CDR3 is made up of 16 amino acids. Germline CDR1 is SGHVS and CDR2 is FNYEAQ. The V end lost 1 base, the J end lost 5 bases, and 17 bases lay between the germline ends. This CDR3 reads CASSLESEGVSETQYF. DNA for the CDR3: TGTGCCAGCAGCTTAGAATCAGAGGGGGTATCGGAGACCCAGTACTTC.

The V call is TRBV5-6, the J call TRBJ1-4; D is possibly TRBD1 (5 bases). With 8 bases removed from V and 0 bases from J, the gap between germline ends came to 11 bases. CDR3 size: 14 residues. CDR1 and CDR2 (germline): SGHDT, YYEEEE. CDR3 residues: CASGAMTTNEKLFF. The CDR3 DNA sequence: TGTGCCAGTGGGGCCATGACAACTAATGAAAAACTGTTTTTT.

This clonotype has a handful of counts. The rearrangement joins TRBV7-6 to TRBJ1-5; D not certain. Trimming removed 1 base at V and 0 bases at J, with 19 bases between. CDR3 size: 19 residues. Looked up from germline, CDR1 is SGHVS and CDR2 is FNYEAQ. The CDR3: CASSLVPPQTHLSNQPQHF. CDR3 coding DNA: TGTGCCAGCAGCTTAGTTCCACCCCAAACTCACCTTAGCAATCAGCCCCAGCATTTT.